This TCR beta chain derives from a study of cytomegalovirus exposure and HLA in healthy donors. Study conclusions and caveats: Presence/absence comparisons presumed near-even sequencing depth among donors.

Nominally healthy donors were sampled, though unrecorded immune exposures were likely. The germline gives CDR1 SNHLY, CDR2 FYNNEI. V shed 2 bases, J shed 6 bases, and the junction held 3 bases outside the gene matches. The CDR3 contains 14 residues. PCR used 60 Vbeta primers and 13 Jbeta primers. Authors' processing steps: Among the unique TCR beta chains that a later analysis counted, about 84 million in all, roughly 9.9 million were shared. The repertoire was sequenced with immunoSEQ multiplex PCR; TCRdb's copy has only in-frame clones and lacks some. The D gene and trimming were derived from the DNA, and the V and J assignments and clone size from that table. The profile shows 130,000 to 150,000 clones, over 60% of them singletons. For this clone: Its antigen is unknown.

The TCR was taken from a man in his forties in good health and CMV-seronegative. This chain joins TRBV2 and TRBJ2-3, with 9 bases identical to TRBD1. The sample was PBMCs. The CDR3 DNA sequence: TGTGCCAGCAGTGAATCGACAGGGGGGGATACGCAGTATTTT. This codes for CASSESTGGDTQYF. Filled out from reference TRBV2 and TRBJ2-3, the complete variable domain reads EPEVTQTPSHQVTQMGQEVILRCVPISNHLYFYWYRQILGQKVEFLVSFYNNEISEKSEIFDDQFSVERPDGSNFTLKIRSTKLEDSAMYFCASSESTGGDTQYFGPGTRLTVL.